The rows below give T cell receptor beta chains drawn from one sample of a study of CD8+ T cells in alopecia areata. The table came from immunoSEQ multiplex PCR; TCRdb's copy has only in-frame clones and leaves some out. Among over 200,000 clones, about three fifths were seen once, and the ten largest hold around 0.44%. The sample was CD4+ T cells sorted from blood, taken at week 0. These receptor sequences come from a human donor with alopecia areata. The CDR3 runs from the conserved cysteine through the conserved F or W. A D gene is named only where the DNA matches it firmly. Only part of the rows carry a size: once, few, many, or a class if the clone is expanded.

d_call j_call clone_size v_call cdr3_nt cdr3_aa
. TRBJ2-1 . TRBV10-3 TGTGCCATCAGTCGACTAGATGGGGATGAGCAGTTCTTC CAISRLDGDEQFF
. TRBJ2-3 few TRBV7-6 TGTGCCAGCAGCTCGCAGGGTTTCACAGATACGCAGTATTTT CASSSQGFTDTQYF
. TRBJ2-5 . TRBV18 TGTGCCAGCTCACCTATGATTCGGGGAGAGACCCAGTACTTC CASSPMIRGETQYF
TRBD2 TRBJ2-1 . TRBV28 TGTGCCAGCAGTTTCGTTGAGCGGGAAAACGAGCAGTTCTTC CASSFVERENEQFF
. TRBJ1-6 few TRBV14 TGTGCCAGCAGCCAAGATGGGAATTTTGGGGATTCACCCCTCCACTTT CASSQDGNFGDSPLHF
. TRBJ1-1 . TRBV11-2 TGTGCCAGCAGCTCAGGGGTTGGCACTGAAGCTTTCTTT CASSSGVGTEAFF
TRBD1 TRBJ2-7 once TRBV6-1 TGTGCCAGCAGAGACCCTCGGACAGGGGGCTACGAGCAGTACTTC CASRDPRTGGYEQYF
. TRBJ1-1 . TRBV25-1 TGTGCCAGCAGTCTTGGCAGGGGAGTCACTGAAGCTTTCTTT CASSLGRGVTEAFF
TRBD2 TRBJ2-7 once TRBV30 TGTGCCTGGGAGAGACTAGCGGGACGGGACGAGCAGTACTTC CAWERLAGRDEQYF
TRBD1 TRBJ1-2 . TRBV6-1 TGTGCCAGCAGTGACAACTTACAGGGGATCAACTATGGCTACACCTTC CASSDNLQGINYGYTF
. TRBJ1-5 . TRBV7-8 TGTGCCAGCAGCCCCAGGGAAGGCAATCAGCCCCAGCATTTT CASSPREGNQPQHF
. TRBJ2-3 few TRBV2 TGTGCCAGCAGTGACCCGGGAGATACGCAGTATTTT CASSDPGDTQYF
TRBD1 TRBJ1-5 . TRBV15 TGTGCCACCAGCAGAGCCGGGACAGGTGGCAATCAGCCCCAGCATTTT CATSRAGTGGNQPQHF
. TRBJ1-1 few TRBV2 TGTGCCAGCAGTTGGGATTTGAACACTGAAGCTTTCTTT CASSWDLNTEAFF
TRBD1 TRBJ2-7 . TRBV6-5 TGTGCCAGCAGCAAGGACAGGGGCTACGAGCAGTACTTC CASSKDRGYEQYF
TRBD1 TRBJ1-4 . TRBV27 TGTGCCAGCAGTTTCGACAGGGATGGAAATGAAAAACTGTTTTTT CASSFDRDGNEKLFF
TRBD1 TRBJ2-7 . TRBV6-1 TGTGCCAGCGGGGGACAGACCTACGAGCAGTACTTC CASGGQTYEQYF
TRBD1 TRBJ1-2 . TRBV29-1 TGCAGCGTCACCGACAGGGGATATGGCTACACCTTC CSVTDRGYGYTF
. TRBJ1-2 . TRBV30 TGTGCCTGGAGTTTGGCTCCTAACTATGGCTACACCTTC CAWSLAPNYGYTF
. TRBJ2-3 . TRBV29-1 TGCAGCGTTGCACTCAAGGCTAGCACAGATACGCAGTATTTT CSVALKASTDTQYF
. TRBJ1-1 . TRBV18 TGTGCCAGCTCACTTGGACAAGACACTGAAGCTTTCTTT CASSLGQDTEAFF
TRBD2 TRBJ2-1 . TRBV2 TGTGCCAGCCGGAGGCTAGCGGGCTATGAGCAGTTCTTC CASRRLAGYEQFF
. TRBJ1-2 . TRBV5-6 TGTGCCAGCAGCACTCGACAGGCTGAAGTATATGGCTACACCTTC CASSTRQAEVYGYTF
. TRBJ1-3 . TRBV19 TGTGCCAGTAGACCCGGGACGATGACTGGAAACACCATATATTTT CASRPGTMTGNTIYF
TRBD1 TRBJ1-5 few TRBV15 TGTGCCACCAGCAGAAGGGACAGGTACGATGGCAATCAGCCCCAGCATTTT CATSRRDRYDGNQPQHF
. TRBJ2-3 . TRBV9 TGTGCCAGCAGCGTACGGGGAGATACGCAGTATTTT CASSVRGDTQYF
TRBD2 TRBJ2-1 . TRBV2 TGTGCCAGCGACCCAGCGGGAGTAAAAAATGAGCAGTTCTTC CASDPAGVKNEQFF
. TRBJ2-1 . TRBV11-3 TGTGCCAGCAGCTCGGAAAGGACGGAGCAGTTCTTC CASSSERTEQFF
TRBD2 TRBJ2-1 . TRBV28 TGTGCCAGCAGTTCCGGGACTAGCGGGAGCAATGAGCAGTTCTTC CASSSGTSGSNEQFF
TRBD2 TRBJ2-7 . TRBV18 TGTGCCAGCTCACCACCGGGACTAGCGGGGAGCGAGCAGTACTTC CASSPPGLAGSEQYF
TRBD2 TRBJ2-1 . TRBV5-1 TGCGCCAGCAGCACCGGGACTAGTGCCGCGGACGGGCAGTTCTTC CASSTGTSAADGQFF
. TRBJ1-3 . TRBV30 TGTGCCTGGACTACAGGCACCGCCGCTGGAAACACCATATATTTT CAWTTGTAAGNTIYF